This T cell receptor (beta chain) came from a study of CD8+ T cells in alopecia areata. Findings and caveats of the study: Researchers reported that TCR sharing among patients proved less clear than in mice, possibly HLA-linked. Among the 100 top clones, expanded CD8+ clones, like scalp clonality, were significantly decreased by tofacitinib.

CDR1 is MNHNS, CDR2 SASEGT, per germline. The CDR3 spans 12 residues. Trimming stripped 7 bases from V and 1 base from J, with 7 bases between. Following extraction, RNA underwent reverse transcription to cDNA, which served as the sequencing template. Sequencing used immunoSEQ multiplex PCR; TCRdb keeps in-frame clones, though not all of them. This table holds a few hundred thousand clones, approximately 72% found once. A note on this clone: Its target is unknown.

Treatment specified: oral pan-JAK inhibitor, 5-10 mg twice daily. Those with alopecia areata gave lesional scalp punch biopsies and peripheral blood. The origin of this receptor is a human donor with alopecia areata. The chain combines TRBV6-1 with TRBJ1-1; no firm D call. The source was CD4+ T cells sorted from blood, collected at approximately week 44, from a patient treated with tofacitinib. The CDR3 protein is CASIRSNTEAFF. The DNA of the CDR3 is TGTGCCAGCATCCGGTCGAACACTGAAGCTTTCTTT.